This T cell receptor (beta chain) was sequenced during a study of radiation and T cells in renal cell carcinoma. General observations from the study: Irradiated tumors had higher TCR clonality than control tumors. Only small tumor regions of about 1.1 g were sampled.

This clone was counted between two and nine times. Antigen: not known. The V gene's germline CDR1 is SGHNT and CDR2 YENEEA. The CDR3 sequence is 14 residues long. Trimming pared 11 bases from V and 1 base from J, leaving 17 bases between. TCRdb keeps only in-frame clones here, not all; method: immunoSEQ multiplex PCR. The sample lists approximately 16,000 clones, about 58% occurring once. Treatment in this sample: treatment-naive control, cytoreductive nephrectomy. Sequencing used tumor tissue, obtained from a patient whose treatment was nephrectomy without radiotherapy. This clonotype was sampled from a man aged 35 to 55 with renal cell carcinoma. This chain uses TRBV11-3 with TRBJ2-5; tentative D call: TRBD2 (7 bases). CDR3 DNA sequence: TGTGCCGACGGGGGGCGGAGGGCCCAAGAGACCCAGTACTTC. Translating it yields CADGGRRAQETQYF.